This TCR beta chain was sequenced during a study of tumor and adjacent non-tumor tissue in lung cancer. Study as a whole: Stage I to III disease affected 9 to 10 men and roughly five women aged about 31 to 76. Study-level results: Top 100 clones took a larger repertoire share in normal lung.

The CDR3 has 16 residues. Germline lookup yields CDR1 LGHNA and CDR2 YSLEER. The template was RNA from unsorted bulk tissue. The normal lung tissue was taken more than 3 cm from the tumor edge. Chemotherapy-naive patients with new lung cancer underwent thoracic surgery in China, August–November 2014. Of note for this clonotype: Antigen unknown. Relative to the germline gene, one junction end is altered; a read error may explain this.

Three rounds of nested PCR, following a modified ARM-PCR protocol, produced the TCRbeta library. TCRdb reprocessed the multiplex PCR reads via MiXCR and lists one record per CDR3 protein. The repertoire holds tens of thousands of distinct CDR3 sequences, with more than 65% as singletons. This TCR was sampled from a man between 65 and 85 years old with non-small cell lung cancer. The sequenced sample was distant non-tumor lung tissue. The chain is built from TRBV4-3 and TRBJ2-5; D might be TRBD1 (5 bases). For the CDR3, the DNA is TGCGCCAGCAGCCAAGCTGTGGGGCTCTTAGGAGAGACACAGTACTTC. This codes for CASSQAVGLLGETQYF.